What follows are 23 T cell receptor beta chains derived from one specimen sequenced in a study of blood T cell repertoires in COVID-19 (TCRdb year 2020). The protocol used for the library was the immunoSEQ multiplex PCR assay. The table was pulled from immuneACCESS by TCRdb, which kept in-frame rearrangements only. Such tables lose some clones; where checked, under half of the loss comes from unresolved V genes, and the rest has no known cause. This sample lists fewer than 100,000 clones; roughly 85% were detected once. Together, the top ten hold roughly 9.6% of the sample. Sequencing input: peripheral blood. The receptor set was obtained from a man between 50 and 59 years old with COVID-19, enrolled during active disease.

This clone appeared once. This rearrangement joins TRBV27 to TRBJ2-5, with 11 positions matching TRBD2. The CDR3 runs 18 residues. Germline CDR1 MNHEY, CDR2 SMNVEV (reference sequence). The V segment lost 5 bases and the J segment 4 bases; nucleotides outside the gene matches: 15. CDR3 coding DNA: TGTGCCAGCAGTCACTGGACTAGCGGGCCCGGTCGGGCAGAGACCCAGTACTTC. It specifies CASSHWTSGPGRAETQYF.

This chain links TRBV2 with TRBJ2-7; 10 bases fit TRBD1. The CDR3 sequence is 12 residues long. Germline values: CDR1 SNHLY, CDR2 FYNNEI. V shed 7 bases, J shed 9 bases, and the junction held 6 bases outside the gene matches. CDR3 nucleotide sequence: TGTGCCAGCAAGGTGGACAGGGGGGTGCAGTACTTC. As protein: CASKVDRGVQYF.

The V and J genes are TRBV7-2 and TRBJ1-5; TRBD1 might be the D (6 bases). The germline V and J ends were trimmed by 5 bases and 4 bases, with 12 bases remaining between them. The CDR3 is 14 residues long. CDR1 is SGHTA and CDR2 is FQGNSA in the germline V gene. As DNA, the CDR3 is TGTGCCAGCAGCCCGGACAGCTTTAATCAGCCCCAGCATTTT. Translated, it gives CASSPDSFNQPQHF.

This rearrangement joins TRBV10-1 to TRBJ2-1; 10 bases are shared with TRBD1. Germline CDR1 WNHNN, CDR2 SYGVQD (reference sequence). The CDR3 runs to 16 residues. The V segment lost 5 bases and the J segment 6 bases; nucleotides outside the gene matches: 10. The CDR3 loop is CASSRYRDRGPNEQFF. In DNA, the CDR3 is TGCGCCAGCAGTAGATACCGGGACAGGGGCCCCAATGAGCAGTTCTTC.

This sequence joins TRBV24-1 and TRBJ2-1, with 8 positions matching TRBD1. The CDR3 loop spans 16 amino acids. J was trimmed by 7 bases and V by 0 bases; bases with no gene match: 7. Germline lookup yields CDR1 KGHDR and CDR2 SFDVKD. The CDR3 protein is CATSDLGTGGGNEQFF. In nucleotides, the CDR3 is TGTGCCACCAGTGATTTGGGGACAGGAGGGGGGAATGAGCAGTTCTTC.

The count of this clone is one. The CDR3 DNA sequence: TGTGCCAGCACCAGGTCCACAGGGAATGGGTATGGCTACACCTTC. This gives the protein CASTRSTGNGYGYTF. This chain uses TRBV6-6 with TRBJ1-2; D is perhaps TRBD1 (6 bases). V was clipped by 7 bases and J by 5 bases, with 20 bases between them. Germline V lookup: CDR1 MNHNY, CDR2 SVGAGI (reference sequence). This CDR3 spans 15 amino acids.

The chain is built from TRBV6-6 and TRBJ2-7; 8 nucleotides align to TRBD1. The junction had 14 bases not matched to a gene; V was cut back by 5 bases and J by 2 bases. The CDR3 is 17 amino acids. Germline assignment: CDR1 MNHNY and CDR2 SVGAGI (reference sequence). The CDR3, as DNA: TGTGCCAGCAGTCGGGACCCAGGGGGCGTGGGGGCCTACGAGCAGTACTTC. It is translated as CASSRDPGGVGAYEQYF.

The rearrangement uses TRBV28 and TRBJ1-5; perhaps TRBD1 as D (5 bases). V was cut by 6 bases and J by 5 bases, with 11 bases left in between. From germline, CDR1 is MDHEN and CDR2 SYDVKM. CDR3 size: 13 residues. DNA of the CDR3: TGTGCCAGCAGGGCCGCGGGGGATCAGCCCCAGCATTTT. Translating gives CASRAAGDQPQHF. The full variable domain, in which reference TRBV28 and TRBJ1-5 provide the parts outside the CDR3, is DVKVTQSSRYLVKRTGEKVFLECVQDMDHENMFWYRQDPGLGLRLIYFSYDVKMKEKGDIPEGYSVSREKKERFSLILESASTNQTSMYLCASRAAGDQPQHFGDGTRLSIL.

This clone was detected only once. The chain couples TRBV5-1 to TRBJ2-7; 7 positions match TRBD1. The CDR3 extends over 15 amino acids. Trimming cost V 0 bases and J 2 bases; bases outside gene matches: 5. CDR1 and CDR2 (germline): SGHRS, YFSETQ. CDR3 sequence: CASSLAPTGAYEQYF. The CDR3 bases are TGCGCCAGCAGCTTGGCCCCAACAGGGGCCTACGAGCAGTACTTC.

The chain combines TRBV6-5 with TRBJ2-1, with 11 bases matching TRBD2. With V trimmed by 9 bases and J by 3 bases, 4 bases remained unmatched. The CDR3 extends over 14 amino acids. The V gene's germline CDR1 is MNHEY and CDR2 SVGAGI. Here the CDR3 reads CASTLAGGYNEQFF. The CDR3 region has the DNA TGTGCCAGTACCCTAGCGGGAGGCTACAATGAGCAGTTCTTC.

The rearrangement uses TRBV5-4 and TRBJ1-3; D may be TRBD1 (5 bases). V was shortened by 3 bases and J by 0 bases, with 16 bases between the two germline ends. The length of the CDR3 is 17 residues. Germline CDR1 reads SGHNT; CDR2 reads YYREEE (reference sequence). This chain's CDR3 is CASSSVGGANSGNTIYF. CDR3 in DNA: TGTGCCAGCAGCTCCGTAGGCGGGGCAAACTCTGGAAACACCATATATTTT.

The chain carries TRBV11-2 and TRBJ2-1; 9 positions match TRBD2. V lost 4 bases to trimming and J lost 4 bases; unmatched junction nucleotides: 5. CDR1 is SGHAT and CDR2 is FQNNGV in the germline V gene. This CDR3 spans 15 amino acids. DNA of the CDR3: TGTGCCAGCAGCTCCGGGACTAGCTTATACAATGAGCAGTTCTTC. It specifies CASSSGTSLYNEQFF.

The V call is TRBV7-2, the J call TRBJ2-7; TRBD2 might be the D (6 bases). V gave up 5 bases and J gave up 5 bases, with 16 bases separating them. Germline V gene sequence: CDR1 SGHTA, CDR2 FQGNSA. CDR3 length equals 14 residues. The CDR3 sequence is CASSRDFSAHEQYF. The CDR3 DNA reads TGTGCCAGCAGCAGGGACTTCTCAGCGCACGAGCAGTACTTC. Full variable domain (rest looked up from reference TRBV7-2 and TRBJ2-7): GAGVSQSPSNKVTEKGKDVELRCDPISGHTALYWYRQSLGQGLEFLIYFQGNSAPDKSGLPSDRFSAERTGGSVSTLTIQRTQQEDSAVYLCASSRDFSAHEQYFGPGTRLTVT.

DNA for the CDR3: TGTGCCAGCAGTTTAGCGGGGACGGGCGGTGGCACCTTC. It yields the protein CASSLAGTGGGTF. This chain uses TRBV28 with TRBJ1-2; TRBD1 might be the D (5 bases). Trimming cost V 2 bases and J 13 bases, with 17 bases left between them. This CDR3 has 13 residues. Germline assignment: CDR1 MDHEN and CDR2 SYDVKM.

The chain uses TRBV6-6 and TRBJ2-6, with D perhaps TRBD1 (6 bases). CDR3 length: 17 residues. Germline lookup yields CDR1 MNHNY and CDR2 SVGAGI (reference sequence). The V end was cut by 6 bases, the J end by 0 bases, with 15 bases between. CDR3 sequence: CASSREDSSSGANVLTF. The CDR3 nucleotides are TGTGCCAGCAGCCGAGAGGACAGTTCCTCTGGGGCCAACGTCCTGACTTTC.

CDR3 amino acids: CASSPTDSSNEKLFF. CDR3 DNA sequence: TGTGCCAGCAGCCCCACCGACAGTTCTAATGAAAAACTGTTTTTT. The J gene is TRBJ1-4, the V gene TRBV4-2, with D perhaps TRBD1 (5 bases). Per the germline V gene, CDR1 is LGHNA and CDR2 is YNFKEQ. CDR3 length: 15 amino acids. V was cut by 4 bases and J by 3 bases, with 12 bases left in between.

This chain links TRBV5-1 with TRBJ2-7; 8 bases map to TRBD2. V lost 5 bases to trimming and J lost 0 bases; unmatched junction nucleotides: 1. Germline-derived CDR1 and CDR2 are SGHRS and YFSETQ. The CDR3 spans 13 residues. The chain's CDR3 is CASRGTSSYEQYF. Here the CDR3 DNA reads TGCGCCAGCAGAGGGACTAGCTCCTACGAGCAGTACTTC. The full variable domain, completed using reference TRBV5-1 and TRBJ2-7, is KAGVTQTPRYLIKTRGQQVTLSCSPISGHRSVSWYQQTPGQGLQFLFEYFSETQRNKGNFPGRFSGRQFSNSRSEMNVSTLELGDSALYLCASRGTSSYEQYFGPGTRLTVT.

J is TRBJ1-2 and V is TRBV5-1; TRBD1 might be the D (5 bases). The CDR3 extends over 14 amino acids. V was trimmed by 0 bases and J by 4 bases, leaving 10 bases between them. Germline V gene data show CDR1 as SGHRS and CDR2 as YFSETQ. The CDR3 sequence is CASSLARQSYGYTF. The CDR3 nucleotides are TGCGCCAGCAGCTTGGCCAGACAGTCCTATGGCTACACCTTC.

The chain carries TRBV4-1 and TRBJ1-3, with unresolved D. The CDR3 has 14 amino acids. Germline lookup yields CDR1 MGHRA and CDR2 YSYEKL. V lost 5 bases and J lost 1, with 9 bases in between. The CDR3 reads CASSSTESGNTIYF. The CDR3 nucleotides are TGCGCCAGCAGCTCGACGGAGTCTGGAAACACCATATATTTT.

This clone has a single count. DNA of the CDR3: TGTGCCAGCAGTCGACTAGCGGGAAACTACGAGCAGTACTTC. It is translated as CASSRLAGNYEQYF. The rearrangement joins TRBV2 to TRBJ2-7, with 11 positions matching TRBD2. The CDR3 sequence is 14 residues long. After removal of 5 bases from V and 3 bases from J, the junction contained 3 bases not matched to a gene. Per the germline V gene, CDR1 is SNHLY and CDR2 is FYNNEI.

The chain links TRBV5-8 to TRBJ1-3, with D hard to call. Germline V CDR1 and CDR2: SGHTS, YDEGEE. CDR3 length: 13 amino acids. V dropped 2 bases and J dropped 0 bases, with 3 bases sitting between them. CDR3 loop: CASSFISGNTIYF. CDR3 DNA: TGTGCCAGCAGCTTCATCTCTGGAAACACCATATATTTT.

The genes are TRBV30 and TRBJ1-4, with D perhaps matching TRBD1 (5 bases). The CDR3 is made up of 15 amino acids. Trimming shortened V by 4 bases and J by 8 bases, and 20 bases separated the two germline ends. Germline V gene lookup returns CDR1 GTSNPN and CDR2 SVGIG (reference sequence). The CDR3 DNA reads as TGTGCCTGGACTCGTTCGTCGGGCAGGGCGGAAAAACTGTTTTTT. Translation gives CAWTRSSGRAEKLFF.

This rearrangement joins TRBV10-3 to TRBJ1-4, with 8 bases fitting TRBD1. This CDR3 has 19 residues. Germline loops: CDR1 ENHRY, CDR2 SYGVKD. Trimming at V came to 4 bases and at J to 0 bases, leaving 13 bases not matched to a gene. The CDR3, as DNA: TGTGCCATCAGTGCCAGCCCGGGACAGGCCCCAACAACTAATGAAAAACTGTTTTTT. Translating gives CAISASPGQAPTTNEKLFF.